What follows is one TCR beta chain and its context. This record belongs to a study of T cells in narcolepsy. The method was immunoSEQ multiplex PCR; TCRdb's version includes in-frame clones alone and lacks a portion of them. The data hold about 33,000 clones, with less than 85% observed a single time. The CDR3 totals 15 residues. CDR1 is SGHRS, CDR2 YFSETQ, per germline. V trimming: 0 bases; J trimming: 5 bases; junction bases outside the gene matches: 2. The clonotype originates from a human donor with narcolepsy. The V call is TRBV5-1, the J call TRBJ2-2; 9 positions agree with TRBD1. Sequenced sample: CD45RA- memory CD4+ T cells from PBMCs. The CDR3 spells CASSLAGQGTGELFF. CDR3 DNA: TGCGCCAGCAGCTTGGCTGGACAGGGGACCGGGGAGCTGTTTTTT.